The 13 T cell receptor beta chains below were found in one sample sequenced in a study of persistence of HIV-infected CD4 T cells. The stimulus was an HIV-1 Gag 15-mer peptide pool, about 1 ug/peptide/mL. Responding CD4+ T cells were sorted by upregulation of both CD40 ligand and CD69. The libraries were made with immunoSEQ version 4 in survey mode. This table comes from immunoSEQ multiplex PCR, and its TCRdb copy is limited to in-frame clones, with some not included. The table records some 30,000 clones, roughly 70% of them present only once. No antigen has been identified for these receptors. This sample comprised CD4+ T cells sorted from PBMCs after roughly 18-hour stimulation, obtained from a patient who received antiretroviral therapy. The origin of the receptors is an adult man with HIV who was CMV-seropositive.

This clone was seen only once. This rearrangement joins TRBV2 to TRBJ2-5, with TRBD2 matching 13 bases. V lost 2 bases to trimming and J lost 5 bases; unmatched junction nucleotides: 8. The CDR3 contains 17 residues. Germline lookup yields CDR1 SNHLY and CDR2 FYNNEI. The chain's CDR3 is CASSELTSGGAGETQYF. CDR3 bases: TGTGCCAGCAGTGAACTTACTAGCGGGGGGGCAGGGGAGACCCAGTACTTC.

The rearrangement joins TRBV21-1 to TRBJ1-1; the D call TRBD1 from the table was never checked on the DNA. TRBV21-1 is deemed a pseudogene. This CDR3 is built from 18 residues. The CDR3 loop is CASSIRGTGVPQGTEAFF. CDR3 coding DNA: TGTGCCAGCAGCATTAGGGGGACAGGGGTTCCGCAAGGCACTGAAGCTTTCTTT.

By sample share, this clone is medium-sized. This chain joins TRBV10-2 and TRBJ2-7; 9 bases align to TRBD1. Per the germline V gene, CDR1 is WSHSY and CDR2 is SAAADI. The J segment lost 2 bases and the V segment lost 10 bases, leaving 6 bases of the junction unmatched. The CDR3 covers 13 residues. The CDR3 sequence: CATRTGAAYEQYF. CDR3 coding DNA: TGCGCCACCCGGACAGGGGCGGCCTACGAGCAGTACTTC.

CDR3 residues: CASSELRTVTDTQYF. The DNA of the CDR3 is TGTGCCAGCAGTGAATTGAGGACAGTCACAGATACGCAGTATTTT. V and J are TRBV25-1 and TRBJ2-3, with D possibly being TRBD1 (6 bases). The CDR3 has 15 residues. V lost 1 base and J lost 2, with 10 bases in between. Germline CDR1 reads MGHDK; CDR2 reads SYGVNS.

The V call is TRBV19, the J call TRBJ1-3; possibly TRBD1 for D (5 bases). V was pared by 6 bases and J by 6 bases, with 12 bases between. Germline V lookup: CDR1 LNHDA, CDR2 SQIVND (reference sequence). The CDR3 consists of 13 residues. In DNA form, the CDR3 reads TGTGCCAGTAGCCCCCGGGACTTAAACACCATATATTTT. Its protein is CASSPRDLNTIYF.

This chain uses TRBV29-1 with TRBJ1-1; TRBD1 matches at 9 bases. CDR3 length: 13 residues. Unmatched junction bases numbered 4, after V lost 4 bases and J lost 4 bases. Germline assignment: CDR1 SQVTM and CDR2 ANQGSEA. The chain's CDR3 is CSVGDRAGTEAFF. CDR3 coding DNA: TGCAGCGTTGGGGACAGGGCGGGCACTGAAGCTTTCTTT.

The rearrangement links TRBV10-3 to TRBJ1-1; D unresolved. Germline CDR1 is ENHRY and CDR2 is SYGVKD. CDR3 length: 14 residues. V dropped 0 bases and J dropped 6 bases, with 11 bases sitting between them. CDR3 sequence reads: CAISESAKRAEAFF. As DNA, the CDR3 is TGTGCCATCAGTGAGTCCGCGAAGAGGGCTGAAGCTTTCTTT.

The chain couples TRBV27 to TRBJ2-2; D may be TRBD2 (7 bases). This CDR3 region has 16 residues. Germline V gene lookup returns CDR1 MNHEY and CDR2 SMNVEV (reference sequence). The V and J ends lost 7 bases and 4 bases respectively, with 19 bases between them. Here the CDR3 reads CASTTLKGGATGELFF. CDR3 in DNA: TGTGCCAGCACCACCTTGAAAGGGGGGGCCACCGGGGAGCTGTTTTTT.

V and J are TRBV21-1 and TRBJ2-1; the table gives TRBD2 as D, unverified against the DNA. TRBV21-1 is tagged as a pseudogene. There are 16 residues in the CDR3. The CDR3 protein is CASSKAPLCGVNEQFF. The CDR3 nucleotides are TGTGCCAGCAGCAAAGCCCCTCTGTGTGGAGTCAATGAGCAGTTCTTC.

The V and J genes are TRBV2 and TRBJ1-5; D not resolved. This CDR3 region has 13 residues. Germline loops: CDR1 SNHLY, CDR2 FYNNEI. V dropped 6 bases and J dropped 9 bases, with 15 bases sitting between them. CDR3 amino acids: CASSQGPLGPQHF. CDR3 coding DNA: TGTGCCAGCAGCCAAGGCCCGTTAGGGCCCCAGCATTTT.

The CDR3 protein is CATESSPTGELFF. The CDR3 DNA reads TGTGCCACCGAGAGTAGCCCCACCGGGGAGCTGTTTTTT. This chain connects TRBV24-1 to TRBJ2-2; D unresolved. The CDR3 is 13 amino acids. Trimming left V 9 bases short and J 4 bases short, with 11 bases between. Germline values: CDR1 KGHDR, CDR2 SFDVKD.

This clone is medium-sized by share. The rearrangement uses TRBV6-5 and TRBJ1-6; 8 bases line up with TRBD1. V shed 8 bases, J shed 7 bases, and the junction held 10 bases outside the gene matches. The CDR3 is 15 residues long. Per the germline V gene, CDR1 is MNHEY and CDR2 is SVGAGI. The CDR3 reads CASGTGQGYNSPLHF. CDR3 coding DNA: TGTGCCAGCGGCACCGGACAGGGTTACAATTCACCCCTCCACTTT.

This rearrangement joins TRBV6-2 or TRBV6-3 to TRBJ1-1; tentative D call: TRBD1 (6 bases). V gave up 5 bases and J gave up 4 bases, with 14 bases separating them. The CDR3 consists of 14 residues. Germline V lookup: CDR1 MNHEY, CDR2 SVGEGT. CDR3 DNA: TGTGCCAGCAGTGCCCAGGGGTTGGCCACTGAAGCTTTCTTT. Protein product: CASSAQGLATEAFF.